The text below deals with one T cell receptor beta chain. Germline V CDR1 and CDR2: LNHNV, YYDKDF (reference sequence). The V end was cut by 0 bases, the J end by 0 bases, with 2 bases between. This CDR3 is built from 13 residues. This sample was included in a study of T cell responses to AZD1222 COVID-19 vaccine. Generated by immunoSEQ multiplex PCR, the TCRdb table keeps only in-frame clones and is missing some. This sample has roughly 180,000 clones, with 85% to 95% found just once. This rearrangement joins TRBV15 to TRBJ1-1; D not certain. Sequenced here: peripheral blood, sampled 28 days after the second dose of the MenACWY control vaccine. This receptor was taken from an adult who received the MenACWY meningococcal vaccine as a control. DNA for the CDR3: TGTGCCACCAGCAGAGAAATGAACACTGAAGCTTTCTTT. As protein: CATSREMNTEAFF.